What follows are 4 T cell receptor beta chains derived from one specimen sequenced in a study of T cells in Graves' hyperthyroidism and ophthalmopathy. Researchers amplified the TCR beta CDR3 regions from RNA transcripts. The HTBI primer set drove a first-round RT-PCR of the TCR CDR3. TCRdb itself ran the multiplex PCR reads through MiXCR, one entry per CDR3 protein. The table records about 610,000 distinct CDR3 sequences, 14% to 15% of them present only once. Source material: blood. These receptors came from a woman between 35 and 50 years old with Graves' ophthalmopathy.

This clonotype was detected a few times. The rearrangement joins TRBV18 to TRBJ1-5; 10 positions agree with TRBD1. The CDR3 covers 17 residues. CDR1 KGHSH and CDR2 LQKENI come from the germline V gene. V gave up 2 bases and J gave up 1 base; unmatched junction bases: 5. CDR3 sequence (DNA): TGTGCCAGCTCACCAGGGACAGGGGACGGAAGCAATCAGCCCCAGCATTTT. Its translation is CASSPGTGDGSNQPQHF.

This clonotype occurred a few times. The rearrangement joins TRBV27 to TRBJ2-7; TRBD1 matches 10 bases. The ends lost 6 bases at V and 3 bases at J; junction bases unmatched: 5. The germline CDR1 and CDR2 sequences are MNHEY and SMNVEV (reference sequence). There are 14 residues in the CDR3. CDR3 residues: CASRMRTGGYEQYF. The CDR3 DNA follows: TGTGCCAGCAGGATGAGGACAGGGGGCTACGAGCAGTACTTC.

The CDR3 region is CASSPWDRGRTGELFF. Written as DNA, the CDR3 is TGCGCCAGCAGCCCCTGGGACAGGGGAAGAACCGGGGAGCTGTTTTTT. The V gene is TRBV5-1, the J gene TRBJ2-2; 10 bases align to TRBD1. CDR1 is SGHRS, CDR2 YFSETQ, per germline. This CDR3 contains 16 residues. V lost 4 bases and J lost 5; bases outside the gene matches: 8. Supplemented by reference TRBV5-1 and TRBJ2-2, the full variable domain reads KAGVTQTPRYLIKTRGQQVTLSCSPISGHRSVSWYQQTPGQGLQFLFEYFSETQRNKGNFPGRFSGRQFSNSRSEMNVSTLELGDSALYLCASSPWDRGRTGELFFGEGSRLTVL.

Many counts were recorded for this clonotype. The V and J genes are TRBV7-8 and TRBJ1-2; the D gene is possibly TRBD1 (5 bases). The CDR3 runs to 16 residues. CDR1 and CDR2 (germline): SGHVS, FQNEAQ. V was clipped by 5 bases and J by 1 base, with 17 bases between them. The CDR3 bases are TGTGCCAGCAGCCTCTTGGCAGGGCTGGGTAACTATGGCTACACCTTC. The encoded protein is CASSLLAGLGNYGYTF.